One and the same sample provided the 30 T cell receptor beta chains below, sequenced in a study of blood T cells in healthy people across ages. A sample-barcoded 5' primer and a J-beta primer mix were used in a second PCR of about 6 to 11 cycles. TCRdb reanalysed the 5' RACE reads using MiXCR and keeps one entry per CDR3 protein. The sample holds about 730,000 distinct CDR3 sequences, approximately 39% seen once. What was sequenced was blood. Every receptor here comes from a woman aged 55 to 70 in good health.

The sample holds a few counts of this clonotype. This sequence joins TRBV20-1 and TRBJ2-3; 11 nucleotides agree with TRBD2. The CDR3 totals 15 residues. CDR1 and CDR2 from the germline V gene are DFQATT and SNEGSKA (reference sequence). J gave up 5 bases and V 2 bases, and 6 bases lay outside the gene matches. The CDR3 loop is CSARTSGGHLDTQYF. In DNA, the CDR3 is TGCAGTGCTAGAACTAGCGGGGGCCACCTAGATACGCAGTATTTT.

For this clonotype: This may come from a read error, since a much larger clone is one base off. The chain combines TRBV5-1 with TRBJ2-7, with 9 bases identical to TRBD2. The CDR3 sequence is 15 residues long. CDR1 and CDR2 (germline): SGHRS, YFSETQ. V lost 1 base to trimming and J lost 7 bases; unmatched junction nucleotides: 9. The CDR3 nucleotides are TGCGCCAGCAGCTTGTGGCGGGAGGGCCCCAATGAGCAGTACTTC. This codes for CASSLWREGPNEQYF.

The chain is built from TRBV7-3 and TRBJ2-2; D is uncertain. Germline CDR1 reads SGHTA; CDR2 reads FQGTGA. The CDR3 contains 16 residues. Trimming removed 1 base from V and 8 bases from J, with 17 bases in between. The CDR3 sequence: CASSLIGGSVTGELFF. Here the CDR3 DNA reads TGTGCCAGCAGCTTAATTGGCGGTAGTGTGACAGGGGAGCTGTTTTTT. The full variable domain, its missing parts supplied by reference TRBV7-3 and TRBJ2-2, is GAGVSQTPSNKVTEKGKYVELRCDPISGHTALYWYRQSLGQGPEFLIYFQGTGAADDSGLPNDRFFAVRPEGSVSTLKIQRTERGDSAVYLCASSLIGGSVTGELFFGEGSRLTVL.

The V call is TRBV7-9, the J call TRBJ2-5; no definite D call. The J call could be wrong; TRBJ2-7 is a better fit for the DNA end. The germline gives CDR1 SEHNR, CDR2 FQNEAQ (reference sequence). The CDR3 covers 14 residues. The CDR3 DNA reads TGTGCCAGCAGCTTAACTCGACCAGGAAACGAGCAGTACTTC. This codes for CASSLTRPGNEQYF.

The CDR3 DNA sequence: TGTGCCAGCAGCTCACCGGGACAGGGGGACTCCTACGAGCAGTACTTC. This encodes CASSSPGQGDSYEQYF. V usage is TRBV11-2 and J usage is TRBJ2-7, with 11 bases fitting TRBD1. The germline V gene has CDR1 SGHAT and CDR2 FQNNGV. This CDR3 is 16 amino acids long. V lost 4 bases to trimming and J lost 0 bases; unmatched junction nucleotides: 5.

The chain joins TRBV6-2 or TRBV6-3 to TRBJ2-7; 13 positions match TRBD2. V shed 1 base, J shed 2 bases, and the junction held 5 bases outside the gene matches. The CDR3 extends over 17 amino acids. The V gene's germline CDR1 is MNHEY and CDR2 SVGEGT. The CDR3 loop is CASSYYATSGGAYEQYF. DNA for the CDR3: TGTGCCAGCAGTTACTATGCTACTAGCGGGGGGGCCTACGAGCAGTACTTC.

Comment on this clonotype: A much larger clone sits a single nucleotide away, making a read error possible. The CDR3 protein is CASSVTGAVEAFF. The CDR3 nucleotides are TGCGCCAGCAGCGTAACAGGGGCCGTAGAAGCTTTCTTT. The rearrangement uses TRBV5-1 and TRBJ1-1; 7 bases line up with TRBD1. Germline V gene lookup returns CDR1 SGHRS and CDR2 YFSETQ. CDR3 length: 13 residues. J lost 8 bases, V lost 4 bases, and 8 bases had no gene match.

In its sample, this clonotype was seen many times. The chain carries TRBV29-1 and TRBJ1-2; D remains ambiguous. CDR3 length: 12 amino acids. Trimming removed 2 bases from V and 7 bases from J, with 11 bases in between. Germline V gene lookup returns CDR1 SQVTM and CDR2 ANQGSEA. The CDR3 sequence is CSVEWQPLGYTF. The CDR3 DNA is TGCAGCGTTGAATGGCAGCCCCTTGGCTACACCTTC.

There are many counts of this clonotype. The rearrangement links TRBV7-3 to TRBJ2-4; 11 bases agree with TRBD1. V lost 3 bases and J lost 15; bases outside the gene matches: 13. Germline V CDR1 and CDR2: SGHTA, FQGTGA. The CDR3 is made up of 15 amino acids. CDR3 loop: CASSLSDGQGANRYF. In DNA form, the CDR3 reads TGTGCCAGCAGCTTGAGTGATGGACAGGGGGCAAATCGGTACTTC.

The rearrangement joins TRBV4-3 to TRBJ2-7; 10 bases match TRBD1. V dropped 4 bases and J dropped 5; count of bases not matched to a gene: 14. The CDR3 spans 17 residues. Looked up from germline, CDR1 is LGHNA and CDR2 is YSLEER. The CDR3 loop is CASSRILPGQGSHEQYF. The CDR3 nucleotides read TGCGCCAGCAGCCGAATCCTCCCGGGACAGGGGTCCCACGAGCAGTACTTC.

The chain is built from TRBV7-3 and TRBJ2-5; D may be TRBD1 (5 bases). Per germline, CDR1 SGHTA and CDR2 FQGTGA. The V end lost 5 bases, the J end lost 0 bases, and 10 bases lay between the germline ends. The CDR3 contains 14 residues. DNA of the CDR3: TGTGCCAGCAGCCTAGACAGTAACCAAGAGACCCAGTACTTC. Protein sequence: CASSLDSNQETQYF.

This clonotype was observed at least ten times. This chain's CDR3 is CASSHQTGSETQYF. The CDR3 DNA sequence: TGTGCCAGCAGCCACCAGACAGGGTCGGAGACCCAGTACTTC. This chain connects TRBV7-2 to TRBJ2-5, with 7 bases lining up with TRBD1. The CDR3 loop spans 14 amino acids. Per germline, CDR1 SGHTA and CDR2 FQGNSA. The trim removed 5 bases at V and 5 bases at J, leaving 8 bases unmatched.

The rearrangement links TRBV7-2 to TRBJ1-1, with 7 bases fitting TRBD1. This CDR3 has 13 residues. From germline, CDR1 is SGHTA and CDR2 FQGNSA. The V segment lost 5 bases and the J segment 6 bases; nucleotides outside the gene matches: 6. CDR3: CASSQGGRAEAFF. For the CDR3, the DNA is TGTGCCAGCAGCCAGGGGGGCCGGGCTGAAGCTTTCTTT.

With regard to this clonotype: One end of the junction is discordant with germline, which a read error may explain. This chain joins TRBV5-1 and TRBJ2-7; 16 nucleotides agree with TRBD2. This CDR3 has 16 residues. Germline CDR1 reads SGHRS; CDR2 reads YFSETQ. CDR3 loop: CAGSPGTSGRGTEQYF. CDR3 nucleotides: TGCGCCGGCAGCCCCGGGACTAGCGGGAGGGGGACGGAGCAGTACTTC.

This clonotype has more than one count but fewer than ten. The genes are TRBV28 and TRBJ2-5, with TRBD2 matching 10 bases. Trimming at V came to 3 bases and at J to 2 bases, leaving 6 bases not matched to a gene. The CDR3 sequence is 16 residues long. Looked up from germline, CDR1 is MDHEN and CDR2 is SYDVKM. The CDR3 nucleotides read TGTGCCAGCAGTTTCTATCAACTAGCGGGACAAGAGACCCAGTACTTC. It codes for CASSFYQLAGQETQYF.

This clonotype showed up just once. The V and J genes are TRBV6-2 or TRBV6-3 and TRBJ2-1; TRBD2 aligns across 7 bases. CDR1 MNHEY and CDR2 SVGEGT come from the germline V gene. The CDR3 covers 14 residues. Trimming cost V 5 bases and J 10 bases; bases outside gene matches: 11. Here the CDR3 DNA reads TGTGCCAGCAGTATCCCTAGGGGACTACAAGAGCAGTTCTTC. It codes for CASSIPRGLQEQFF.

This clonotype was seen a handful of times. The chain carries TRBV30 and TRBJ2-7; a weak D match, TRBD1 (5 bases). Germline assignment: CDR1 GTSNPN and CDR2 SVGIG (reference sequence). The CDR3 is 13 residues long. V was clipped by 5 bases and J by 2 bases, with 13 bases between them. The CDR3 nucleotides are TGTGCCTGGTCCAGGGCAGGGCCCTACGAGCAGTACTTC. Its translation: CAWSRAGPYEQYF.

The chain links TRBV9 to TRBJ1-1; D might be TRBD1 (6 bases). Germline lookup yields CDR1 SGDLS and CDR2 YYNGEE. V lost 3 bases and J 1 base, leaving 13 bases between the germline ends. This CDR3 contains 15 residues. The CDR3 loop reads CASSATGTRNTEAFF. CDR3 DNA: TGTGCCAGCAGCGCCACCGGGACACGGAACACTGAAGCTTTCTTT.

At least ten counts were recorded for this clonotype. The V gene is TRBV20-1, the J gene TRBJ2-3; TRBD1 is a possible D gene (6 bases). V was trimmed by 6 bases and J by 4 bases, leaving 8 bases between them. Germline-derived CDR1 and CDR2 are DFQATT and SNEGSKA (reference sequence). This CDR3 is built from 11 residues. The CDR3 reads CSANRADTQYF. The CDR3 nucleotides are TGCAGTGCCAACAGGGCAGATACGCAGTATTTT.

On this clonotype: Germline and junction disagree at one end, which may indicate a read error. This chain links TRBV3-1 with TRBJ2-1; no firm D call. This CDR3 contains 17 residues. CDR1 and CDR2 from the germline V gene are LGHDT and YNNKEL (reference sequence). This CDR3 reads CASSQESQIPRNNKQFF. As DNA, the CDR3 is TGTGCCAGCAGCCAAGAATCCCAAATCCCTAGGAACAATAAGCAGTTCTTC.

This clonotype was counted a few times. V usage is TRBV5-1 and J usage is TRBJ1-4; the D is unclear. The germline gives CDR1 SGHRS, CDR2 YFSETQ. This CDR3 spans 14 amino acids. Between the trimmed V and J ends, which lost 3 bases and 0 bases, there was a span of 6 bases. The CDR3, as DNA: TGCGCCAGCAGCTGGTACGCAACTAATGAAAAACTGTTTTTT. Translation: CASSWYATNEKLFF. Full variable domain (outside the CDR3, taken from reference TRBV5-1 and TRBJ1-4): KAGVTQTPRYLIKTRGQQVTLSCSPISGHRSVSWYQQTPGQGLQFLFEYFSETQRNKGNFPGRFSGRQFSNSRSEMNVSTLELGDSALYLCASSWYATNEKLFFGSGTQLSVL.

This clonotype was seen a few times. The V call is TRBV28, the J call TRBJ1-2; maybe TRBD1 (5 bases). Germline CDR1 reads MDHEN; CDR2 reads SYDVKM. V gave up 4 bases and J gave up 5 bases, with 20 bases separating them. CDR3 length equals 16 residues. The CDR3 region is CASSSGPRWREYGYTF. In nucleotides, the CDR3 is TGTGCCAGCAGTTCGGGGCCCAGATGGAGGGAATATGGCTACACCTTC.

The chain joins TRBV15 to TRBJ1-2; D unclear. V was cut by 5 bases and J by 4 bases, with 17 bases left in between. Germline V gene lookup returns CDR1 LNHNV and CDR2 YYDKDF (reference sequence). There are 15 residues in the CDR3. CDR3 DNA sequence: TGTGCCACCAGCGGAAGGCCAGTTGTGAGCTATGGCTACACCTTC. It codes for CATSGRPVVSYGYTF.

With respect to this clonotype: A much larger clone sits a single nucleotide away, making a read error possible. The V gene is TRBV14, the J gene TRBJ2-5; D is perhaps TRBD1 or TRBD2 (5 bases each). The CDR3 is 15 amino acids. From germline, CDR1 is SGHDN and CDR2 FVKESK. CDR3 in amino acids: CAGSHTGRMQETQYF. The CDR3 DNA reads as TGTGCCGGCAGCCACACGGGACGGATGCAAGAGACCCAGTACTTC.

The chain is built from TRBV20-1 and TRBJ1-4; tentative D call: TRBD1 (6 bases). The CDR3 spans 14 residues. CDR1 DFQATT and CDR2 SNEGSKA come from the germline V gene (reference sequence). Trimming shortened V by 0 bases and J by 8 bases, and 13 bases separated the two germline ends. CDR3 protein: CSARENRAGEKLFF. CDR3 DNA: TGCAGTGCTAGAGAGAACAGGGCGGGCGAAAAACTGTTTTTT.

Notes on this clonotype: A much larger clone is a single base away; this may be a read error. The V and J genes are TRBV29-1 and TRBJ2-1; no definite D call. Looked up from germline, CDR1 is SQVTM and CDR2 is ANQGSEA. The V gene lost 6 bases and the J gene lost 4 bases, with 16 bases spanning the gap. The CDR3 is 14 residues long. The CDR3 nucleotides read TGCAGCGTCCAAACTAACGGGTTTTACAATGAGCAGTTCTTC. Translated: CSVQTNGFYNEQFF.

This clonotype has a single count. The chain uses TRBV4-3 and TRBJ2-7; tentatively, D is TRBD2 (7 bases). The V end lost 10 bases, the J end lost 7 bases, and 23 bases lay between the germline ends. Germline CDR1 reads LGHNA; CDR2 reads YSLEER. The CDR3 loop spans 14 amino acids. The CDR3 loop reads CANSEEGGQNEQYF. In DNA, the CDR3 is TGCGCCAATAGCGAGGAGGGGGGGCAAAATGAGCAGTACTTC.

This clonotype was counted a few times. The rearrangement links TRBV7-2 to TRBJ2-7; 11 bases are shared with TRBD2. With 1 base clipped from V and 3 bases from J, the junction kept 5 bases outside the gene matches. Germline V gives CDR1 SGHTA, CDR2 FQGNSA. The CDR3 runs 16 residues. The CDR3 reads CASSLVMLAGGYEQYF. The CDR3 nucleotides read TGTGCCAGCAGCTTAGTAATGCTAGCGGGGGGCTACGAGCAGTACTTC.

The chain has TRBV4-3 and TRBJ1-2, with no clear D. V lost 7 bases, J lost 5 bases, and 20 bases lay in between. The CDR3 runs to 15 residues. CDR1 and CDR2 (germline): LGHNA, YSLEER. Here the CDR3 DNA reads TGCGCCAGCACCCAGAGATGGGTGACTTCGTATGGCTACACCTTC. It is translated as CASTQRWVTSYGYTF.

The genes are TRBV20-1 and TRBJ1-2; D is unclear. V was pared by 4 bases and J by 8 bases, with 14 bases between. CDR1 DFQATT and CDR2 SNEGSKA come from the germline V gene (reference sequence). The CDR3 is 12 amino acids. The CDR3 sequence is CSATDTVGGYTF. Written as DNA, the CDR3 is TGCAGTGCTACCGACACGGTGGGGGGCTACACCTTC.